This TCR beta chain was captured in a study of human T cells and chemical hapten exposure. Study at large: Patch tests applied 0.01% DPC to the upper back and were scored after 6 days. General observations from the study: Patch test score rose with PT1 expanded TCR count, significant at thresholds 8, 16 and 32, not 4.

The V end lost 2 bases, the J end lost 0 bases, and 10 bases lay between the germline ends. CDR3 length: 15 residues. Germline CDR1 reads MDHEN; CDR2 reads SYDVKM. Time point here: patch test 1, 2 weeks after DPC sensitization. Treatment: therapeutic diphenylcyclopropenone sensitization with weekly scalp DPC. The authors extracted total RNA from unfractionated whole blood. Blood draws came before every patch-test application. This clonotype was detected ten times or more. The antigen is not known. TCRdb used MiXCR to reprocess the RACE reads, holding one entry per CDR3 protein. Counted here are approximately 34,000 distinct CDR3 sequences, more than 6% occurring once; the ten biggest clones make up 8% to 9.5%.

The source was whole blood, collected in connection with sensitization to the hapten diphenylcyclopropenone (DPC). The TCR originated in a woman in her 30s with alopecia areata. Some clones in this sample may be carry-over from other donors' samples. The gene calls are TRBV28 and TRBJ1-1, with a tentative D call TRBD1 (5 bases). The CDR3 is CASSLTGGMNTEAFF. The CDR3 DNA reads TGTGCCAGCAGTTTAACCGGGGGAATGAACACTGAAGCTTTCTTT.